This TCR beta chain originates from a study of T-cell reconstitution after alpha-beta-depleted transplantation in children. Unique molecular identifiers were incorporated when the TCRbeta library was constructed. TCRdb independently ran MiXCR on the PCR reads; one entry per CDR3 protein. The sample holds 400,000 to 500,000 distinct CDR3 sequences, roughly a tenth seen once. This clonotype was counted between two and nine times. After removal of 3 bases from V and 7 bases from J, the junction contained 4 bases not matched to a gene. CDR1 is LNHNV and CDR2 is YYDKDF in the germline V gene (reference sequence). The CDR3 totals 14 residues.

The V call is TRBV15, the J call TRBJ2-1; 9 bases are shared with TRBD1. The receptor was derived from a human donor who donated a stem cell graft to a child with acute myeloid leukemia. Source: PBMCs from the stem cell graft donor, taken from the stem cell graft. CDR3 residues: CATSSGQGRNEQFF. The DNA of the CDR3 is TGTGCCACCAGCAGTGGACAGGGGCGGAATGAGCAGTTCTTC.